The text below deals with one T cell receptor (beta chain). No antigen is known for it. This CDR3 spans 17 amino acids. V lost 3 bases and J 3 bases, leaving 18 bases between the germline ends. The V gene's germline CDR1 is KGHSH and CDR2 LQKENI. Produced via immunoSEQ multiplex PCR; TCRdb's table is partial and in-frame only. This sample yields 140,000 or so clones, of which 89% are seen a single time; approximately 4.5% belongs to the top ten. This entry is derived from a study of T cell responses to AZD1222 COVID-19 vaccine. Study observations and caveats: Donors were mostly white British, more females; clonal diversity possibly underestimated.

Sequenced material: peripheral blood, taken on day 0 of AZD1222 vaccination. The rearrangement links TRBV18 to TRBJ1-5; a weak D match, TRBD1 (6 bases). The receptor comes from an adult in good health. CDR3 protein: CASSPRGPGNTNQPQHF. For the CDR3, the DNA is TGTGCCAGCTCACCGCGGGGGCCGGGGAATACCAATCAGCCCCAGCATTTT.